The source of this T cell receptor (beta chain) is a study of blood T cell repertoires in COVID-19. The wider study: Sample material is recorded as cDNA or gDNA derived from T cells, B-cell-depleted T cells, or PBMCs.

Germline V gives CDR1 LNHNV, CDR2 YYDKDF (reference sequence). V lost 5 bases to trimming and J lost 5 bases; unmatched junction nucleotides: 8. The CDR3 is made up of 14 amino acids. Original data processing: Nucleated cell counts were estimated from reference gene primer amplification. TCRdb keeps only in-frame clones here, not all; method: immunoSEQ multiplex PCR. From that table come the V and J calls and clone size; the DNA was used to work out D and trimming. The data contain 220,000 or so clones, roughly 89% of them singletons. This chain joins TRBV15 and TRBJ2-5, with 7 bases matching TRBD1. The sample taken for sequencing was PBMCs or T cells enriched from blood (not recorded which). The sequence came from a young man who had been exposed to COVID-19. Here the CDR3 DNA reads TGTGCCACCAGCCCCACAGGGGTCGGGGAGACCCAGTACTTC. Translated: CATSPTGVGETQYF.